This entry describes one TCR beta chain. Its antigen specificity is not known. Nothing much larger sits one base from this clone, and base qualities are not available. The data were obtained in a study of memory CD4+ T cells and cytomegalovirus serostatus (dated by TCRdb to between 2018 and 2020). Turning to the overall study: A total of about 35 healthy Belgian adults, of whom 9 were CMV seropositive and some 24 were CMV seronegative, were included in the cohort. To replicate a published TCR-based CMV serostatus classifier, the study sequenced CD4+ memory TCRbeta repertoires from a Belgian cohort whose cytomegalovirus serostatus was known.

The germline V gene (reference sequence) provides CDR1 GTSNPN and CDR2 SVGIG. For this chain, trimming is 4 bases at the V end and 12 bases at the J end, and the number of junction bases without a gene match is 10. Inclusive of the bounding cysteine and phenylalanine, the CDR3 is 12 residues long. Only the CDR3 part of the read is kept: 36 bases, read in frame from the first base. A FACSAria II was used to sort memory CD4+ T cells, defined as single viable CD3+CD4+CD8-CD45RO+ cells. CMV serostatus was determined with a Roche Elecsys assay detecting serum IgG against CMV pp150, pp28, p38 and p52. After thawing, total CD4+ T cells were enriched by positive selection with CD4 magnetic microbeads. The samples came from a separate study whose specific focus was interrogating the CD4+ T cell memory repertoire. Peripheral blood mononuclear cells were isolated and cryopreserved according to standard operating procedures, and serum was kept at -80 degrees C. CD3-PerCP (BW264/56), CD4-APC (RPA-T4), CD45RO-PE (UCHT1) and CD8-Pacific Orange (3B5) antibodies were used for staining, and non-viable cells were excluded with Sytox blue.

Genomic DNA was extracted from sorted cells with the Quick-DNA Microprep Kit. Amplification of TCRbeta DNA was done with the immunoSEQ hsTCRbeta kit, following the protocol from the manufacturer. TCRbeta libraries were sequenced on an Illumina MiSeq instrument. From the authors' description of their analysis: Removing out-of-frame sequences left approximately 2,400,000 distinct TCRbeta sequences, an average of around 70,000 per individual. Two values were used to score each individual: the count of about 160 previously reported CMV-associated TCRbeta sequences and the total count of productive distinct TCRbeta sequences. A beta-binomial model was reimplemented in Python, and scikit-learn random forests with default parameters were trained on data from the US cohort. On the Belgian cohort, classifier performance was reported as the median AUC, along with percentile confidence intervals, across 10,000 bootstrap iterations. This is the immuneACCESS table as TCRdb keeps it, with only in-frame sequences that have V and J called. A part of the clones is gone; compared with another copy, unresolved V genes explain less than half, and the rest is unexplained. V and J calls and clone size are given by that table; D and trimming were obtained from the DNA. The sample table holds tens of thousands of clones, of which roughly 77% were seen once. Together, the top ten hold 0.79% of the sample.

General findings and caveats noted by the study authors: The results were read as suggesting that the CMV-associated TCR signature is, for the most part, present in the CD4+ memory repertoire. Unlike the original study, which covered naive and memory CD4+ and CD8+ populations, the Belgian study sequenced only CD4+CD45RO+ memory cells. Among the 160 or so previously reported CMV-associated TCRbeta sequences, 60 to 70 showed up in the CD4+ memory repertoires, with each one found in between one and five individuals. A median bootstrapped AUC of 0.95 with a 95% CI of 0.76-1.00 was achieved on the Belgian cohort by the original-framework classifier. CMV serostatus prediction reached a median bootstrapped AUC of around 0.95 with the original framework and 0.9 to 0.93 with a US-trained random forest.

Sequenced sample: memory CD4+ T cells from blood. This clonotype originated in an adult in good health and CMV-seronegative. The V and J genes are TRBV30 and TRBJ1-2, and TRBD1 matches 8 of the central bases. The CDR3 in this case is CAWMRGQGANTF. The DNA sequence is given as TGTGCCTGGATGAGGGGCCAGGGGGCGAACACCTTC.